This T cell receptor (beta chain) is drawn from a study of cytomegalovirus exposure and HLA in healthy donors. General study findings and limits: Most TCR sequences showed up rarely, but some public TCRs showed up in many donors.

The trim removed 6 bases at V and 5 bases at J, leaving 16 bases unmatched. Germline values: CDR1 SQVTM, CDR2 ANQGSEA. CDR3 length: 16 amino acids. Primers for the PCR totalled 60 Vbeta and 13 Jbeta. TCRdb keeps only in-frame clones here, not all; method: immunoSEQ multiplex PCR. Of approximately 120,000 clones listed, just under 75% were seen once; the top ten hold under 5.5%. This clone was seen a handful of times. The antigen remains unidentified. The clonotype comes from a man between 60 and 75 years old in good health and CMV-seropositive. This rearrangement joins TRBV29-1 to TRBJ2-7; TRBD1 aligns across 10 bases. Sequencing used PBMCs. The CDR3 loop is CSVPAGGGTGVDEQYF. The CDR3, as DNA: TGCAGCGTCCCAGCTGGTGGCGGGACAGGGGTGGACGAGCAGTACTTC.